The rows below give T cell receptor beta chains drawn from one sample of a study of lung T cells in sarcoidosis with Löfgren's syndrome. TCRdb re-called the reads with MiXCR, one entry per CDR3 protein. Of roughly 7,800 distinct CDR3 sequences in the sample, roughly 21% were seen once. Sequenced: CD4+ T cells from bronchoalveolar lavage fluid. These receptors originate from a human donor with sarcoidosis (Löfgren's syndrome or another form), or a control subject (not recorded which). CDR3s include the opening cysteine and the closing phenylalanine or tryptophan. The D gene is left open where the match is weak. A clone size is listed for some rows: how often the clone was seen (once, few, many), or a class if it is expanded.

CDR3 DNA | CDR3 protein | D gene | V gene | clone size | J gene | CDR3 length
TGTGCCAGCACCTTAAGCGAGGCCAAAAACATTCAGTACTTC | CASTLSEAKNIQYF | - | TRBV6-1 | medium-sized | TRBJ2-4 | 14
TGTGCCAGCAGCGCCAGGGACATCTACCCTTATGACCACACCTTC | CASSARDIYPYDHTF | - | TRBV7-3 | - | TRBJ1-2 | 15
TGTGCCAGCAGCGCCCACAATTCACCCCTCCACTTT | CASSAHNSPLHF | - | TRBV9 | few | TRBJ1-6 | 12
TGTGCCAGCAGTGAACGGAGGAGGGACAGGGCTGGCTACACCTTC | CASSERRRDRAGYTF | TRBD1 | TRBV2 | - | TRBJ1-2 | 15
TGCAGTGCTAGTCGGGGGGCTGAGTCTGGAAACACCATATATTTT | CSASRGAESGNTIYF | - | TRBV20-1 | many | TRBJ1-3 | 15
TGCAGTGCTCGGGAGGGGTACGCTAACTATGGCTACACCTTC | CSAREGYANYGYTF | - | TRBV20-1 | many | TRBJ1-2 | 14
TGTGCCTGGAGTGCCTTCCCCCGGAGGGGGGACTATGGCTACACCTTC | CAWSAFPRRGDYGYTF | - | TRBV30 | few | TRBJ1-2 | 16
TGTGCCATCAGTGAGTCAGAGGGCGCGATAGGAAGTTCACCCCTCCACTTT | CAISESEGAIGSSPLHF | - | TRBV10-3 | many | TRBJ1-6 | 17
TGTGCCACCAAAAACGGACAGGGGACGGGTGAGCAGTTCTTC | CATKNGQGTGEQFF | TRBD1 | TRBV15 | many | TRBJ2-1 | 14
TGTGCCAGCTCACCACCTGTATTCTCTGGAAACACCATATATTTT | CASSPPVFSGNTIYF | - | TRBV18 | - | TRBJ1-3 | 15
TGTGCCAGCAGCCAAGGACAGGGTCATGGCTACACCTTC | CASSQGQGHGYTF | TRBD1 | TRBV3-1 | medium-sized | TRBJ1-2 | 13
TGTGCCAGCAGTTTCAGGAACAGGGTGGGAGAGACCCAGTACTTC | CASSFRNRVGETQYF | - | TRBV12-3/TRBV12-4 | few | TRBJ2-5 | 15
TGTGCCGGCGCATCAAAGGGTCGGGGGCGAGGCTATGGCTACACCTTC | CAGASKGRGRGYGYTF | - | TRBV7-9 | - | TRBJ1-2 | 16
TGTGCCAGCAGCCTCGTCTGGGGACAGGTTGAAAAACTGTTTTTT | CASSLVWGQVEKLFF | TRBD1 | TRBV5-5 | many | TRBJ1-4 | 15
TGCAGTGCTAGAGATCTTAGAGGGGATCAGCCCCAGCATTTT | CSARDLRGDQPQHF | - | TRBV20-1 | - | TRBJ1-5 | 14
TGCAGTGCCCCGGCCGAGGGGTGGGAGACCCAGTACTTC | CSAPAEGWETQYF | - | TRBV20-1 | many | TRBJ2-5 | 13
TGTGCCAGCAGTTTTAGCGGGATGCAAGATACGCAGTATTTT | CASSFSGMQDTQYF | TRBD2 | TRBV12-3/TRBV12-4 | many | TRBJ2-3 | 14
TGTGCCAGCAGCACCCCCAGGGAGGGGATTCCACCCCTCCACTTT | CASSTPREGIPPLHF | - | TRBV6-1 | - | TRBJ1-6 | 15
TGCAGTGCTAACAACGATCTAATCGAGCAGTACTTC | CSANNDLIEQYF | - | TRBV20-1 | - | TRBJ2-7 | 12
TGCAGCGCCACCGGGACAGGGGGCTATAGCTATGGCTACACCTTC | CSATGTGGYSYGYTF | TRBD1 | TRBV29-1 | few | TRBJ1-2 | 15
TGTGCCAGTAGTATAGCCAGGGACAGGGAAGCTTTCTTT | CASSIARDREAFF | TRBD1 | TRBV19 | many | TRBJ1-1 | 13
TGTGCCAGCAGTTTAGACAGGGGGCTCGGCTACACCTTC | CASSLDRGLGYTF | TRBD1 | TRBV28 | - | TRBJ1-2 | 13
TGCGCCAGCAGTGAGTCTGGGACCCGTGACGCTTTCTTT | CASSESGTRDAFF | - | TRBV10-2 | many | TRBJ1-1 | 13
TGCGCCAGCTACCAGGGGGCTAAGGTGGAGACCCAGTACTTC | CASYQGAKVETQYF | TRBD1 | TRBV5-1 | - | TRBJ2-5 | 14
TGTGCCAGCAGTTACTCGCCGGCGGGGGGACTCTACAATGAGCAGTTCTTC | CASSYSPAGGLYNEQFF | TRBD2 | TRBV6-2/TRBV6-3 | many | TRBJ2-1 | 17
TGTGCCATCAGTGAGCGGCCTGATAATTCACCCCTCCACTTT | CAISERPDNSPLHF | - | TRBV10-3 | few | TRBJ1-6 | 14